What follows describes a single TCR beta chain. The data are from a study of cytomegalovirus exposure and HLA in healthy donors. TCRdb's copy holds only in-frame clones and misses some; the assay was immunoSEQ multiplex PCR. The data contain 200,000 to 300,000 clones, 75% to 90% of them seen just once; the ten biggest clones take up 0.95% to 1.5%. The germline V gene encodes CDR1 MDHEN and CDR2 SYDVKM. V gave up 2 bases and J gave up 4 bases; unmatched junction bases: 13. The CDR3 extends over 17 amino acids. This receptor was taken from a woman in her 30s in good health and CMV-seropositive. What was sequenced was PBMCs. The J gene is TRBJ2-7, the V gene TRBV28, with 8 bases fitting TRBD1. The CDR3: CASSLRANRGNSYEQYF. In DNA form, the CDR3 reads TGTGCCAGCAGTTTAAGGGCTAACAGGGGGAACTCATACGAGCAGTACTTC. Drawing the rest from reference TRBV28 and TRBJ2-7, the complete variable domain is DVKVTQSSRYLVKRTGEKVFLECVQDMDHENMFWYRQDPGLGLRLIYFSYDVKMKEKGDIPEGYSVSREKKERFSLILESASTNQTSMYLCASSLRANRGNSYEQYFGPGTRLTVT.